This passage covers 5 T cell receptor beta chains from one sample sequenced in a study of OX40 agonist ivuxolimab in advanced cancers. Method: immunoSEQ multiplex PCR; TCRdb's copy keeps in-frame clones and lacks some. This repertoire shows around 140,000 clones, about 93% found once; its top ten account for 1%. Sequences were derived from CD4+ or CD8+ T cells sorted from blood, sampled in a trial of the OX40 agonist ivuxolimab. All receptors derive from an adult with an advanced solid tumor such as melanoma, head and neck, liver or kidney cancer.

J is TRBJ2-3 and V is TRBV5-1; no firm D call. CDR1 is SGHRS, CDR2 YFSETQ, per germline. The CDR3 sequence is 13 residues long. V was shortened by 2 bases and J by 4 bases, with 8 bases between the two germline ends. CDR3: CASSLNPPDTQYF. The CDR3 DNA reads TGCGCCAGCAGCTTAAACCCCCCAGATACGCAGTATTTT.

On this clone: Its ends do not fully match the called genes, so a read error is possible. The rearrangement links TRBV7-9 to TRBJ1-1, with no clear D. The CDR3 is made up of 15 amino acids. Germline lookup yields CDR1 SEHNR and CDR2 FQNEAQ (reference sequence). Here the CDR3 reads CASSQEPVWGTEAFF. The DNA of the CDR3 is TGCGCCAGCAGCCAAGAACCGGTTTGGGGCACTGAAGCTTTCTTT.

The chain has TRBV19 and TRBJ2-7, with D maybe TRBD1 (6 bases). Germline lookup yields CDR1 LNHDA and CDR2 SQIVND (reference sequence). CDR3 length: 13 amino acids. Trimming took off 9 bases at V and 6 bases at J, with 18 bases between the two ends. Here the CDR3 reads CASSEGVTGEQYF. The CDR3 DNA reads as TGTGCCAGCAGTGAGGGGGTCACGGGCGAGCAGTACTTC.

This sequence joins TRBV7-2 and TRBJ2-5; D remains unclear. With 2 bases removed from V and 3 bases from J, the gap between germline ends came to 1 base. Germline V gene data show CDR1 as SGHTA and CDR2 as FQGNSA. The CDR3 has 11 amino acids. CDR3 DNA: TGTGCCAGCAGCTTAAAAGAGACCCAGTACTTC. This encodes CASSLKETQYF.

The chain combines TRBV6-6 with TRBJ1-1; D remains ambiguous. This CDR3 comprises 14 residues. Trimming stripped 2 bases from V and 0 bases from J, with 7 bases between. CDR1 MNHNY and CDR2 SVGAGI come from the germline V gene (reference sequence). The CDR3 loop reads CASSYGYMNTEAFF. CDR3 DNA: TGTGCCAGCAGTTACGGATACATGAACACTGAAGCTTTCTTT.